This TCR beta chain originates from a study of regulatory T cells in long-lasting Graves disease. Trimming left V 5 bases short and J 1 base short, with 23 bases between. CDR3 length: 19 amino acids. Germline V CDR1 and CDR2: LNHDA, SQIVND (reference sequence). According to the study, TCR beta libraries were built with iRepertoire HTBI primers and CDR3-region Arm-PCR. Methods used by the authors: Looking across samples, the authors found about 62 TRBV and 14 TRBJ segments. TCRdb used MiXCR to reprocess the multiplex PCR reads, holding one entry per CDR3 protein. V and J calls and clone size were set by TCRdb, not the authors. The table has 550,000 to 600,000 distinct CDR3 sequences, 15% to 20% seen once. The time point denotes: newly diagnosed GD, antithyroid drugs for less than 3 months. PBMC RNA was the source of the TCR library. Graves' disease diagnosis relied on American Thyroid Association guidelines.

This sample was shared with a second study, whose subject was T cells in Graves' hyperthyroidism and ophthalmopathy. That source notes: The model identified upcoming ophthalmopathy a median roughly 6 months ahead of onset.

Here the sequenced sample was peripheral blood mononuclear cells (PBMCs), taken at new diagnosis, from a patient treated with antithyroid drugs. The source is a young man with Graves disease. The chain links TRBV19 to TRBJ2-2, with a possible D match to TRBD2 (5 bases). DNA for the CDR3: TGTGCCAGTAGTGTGGACGGACTGCAAATACTTTTGAACACCGGGGAGCTGTTTTTT. Its protein is CASSVDGLQILLNTGELFF.